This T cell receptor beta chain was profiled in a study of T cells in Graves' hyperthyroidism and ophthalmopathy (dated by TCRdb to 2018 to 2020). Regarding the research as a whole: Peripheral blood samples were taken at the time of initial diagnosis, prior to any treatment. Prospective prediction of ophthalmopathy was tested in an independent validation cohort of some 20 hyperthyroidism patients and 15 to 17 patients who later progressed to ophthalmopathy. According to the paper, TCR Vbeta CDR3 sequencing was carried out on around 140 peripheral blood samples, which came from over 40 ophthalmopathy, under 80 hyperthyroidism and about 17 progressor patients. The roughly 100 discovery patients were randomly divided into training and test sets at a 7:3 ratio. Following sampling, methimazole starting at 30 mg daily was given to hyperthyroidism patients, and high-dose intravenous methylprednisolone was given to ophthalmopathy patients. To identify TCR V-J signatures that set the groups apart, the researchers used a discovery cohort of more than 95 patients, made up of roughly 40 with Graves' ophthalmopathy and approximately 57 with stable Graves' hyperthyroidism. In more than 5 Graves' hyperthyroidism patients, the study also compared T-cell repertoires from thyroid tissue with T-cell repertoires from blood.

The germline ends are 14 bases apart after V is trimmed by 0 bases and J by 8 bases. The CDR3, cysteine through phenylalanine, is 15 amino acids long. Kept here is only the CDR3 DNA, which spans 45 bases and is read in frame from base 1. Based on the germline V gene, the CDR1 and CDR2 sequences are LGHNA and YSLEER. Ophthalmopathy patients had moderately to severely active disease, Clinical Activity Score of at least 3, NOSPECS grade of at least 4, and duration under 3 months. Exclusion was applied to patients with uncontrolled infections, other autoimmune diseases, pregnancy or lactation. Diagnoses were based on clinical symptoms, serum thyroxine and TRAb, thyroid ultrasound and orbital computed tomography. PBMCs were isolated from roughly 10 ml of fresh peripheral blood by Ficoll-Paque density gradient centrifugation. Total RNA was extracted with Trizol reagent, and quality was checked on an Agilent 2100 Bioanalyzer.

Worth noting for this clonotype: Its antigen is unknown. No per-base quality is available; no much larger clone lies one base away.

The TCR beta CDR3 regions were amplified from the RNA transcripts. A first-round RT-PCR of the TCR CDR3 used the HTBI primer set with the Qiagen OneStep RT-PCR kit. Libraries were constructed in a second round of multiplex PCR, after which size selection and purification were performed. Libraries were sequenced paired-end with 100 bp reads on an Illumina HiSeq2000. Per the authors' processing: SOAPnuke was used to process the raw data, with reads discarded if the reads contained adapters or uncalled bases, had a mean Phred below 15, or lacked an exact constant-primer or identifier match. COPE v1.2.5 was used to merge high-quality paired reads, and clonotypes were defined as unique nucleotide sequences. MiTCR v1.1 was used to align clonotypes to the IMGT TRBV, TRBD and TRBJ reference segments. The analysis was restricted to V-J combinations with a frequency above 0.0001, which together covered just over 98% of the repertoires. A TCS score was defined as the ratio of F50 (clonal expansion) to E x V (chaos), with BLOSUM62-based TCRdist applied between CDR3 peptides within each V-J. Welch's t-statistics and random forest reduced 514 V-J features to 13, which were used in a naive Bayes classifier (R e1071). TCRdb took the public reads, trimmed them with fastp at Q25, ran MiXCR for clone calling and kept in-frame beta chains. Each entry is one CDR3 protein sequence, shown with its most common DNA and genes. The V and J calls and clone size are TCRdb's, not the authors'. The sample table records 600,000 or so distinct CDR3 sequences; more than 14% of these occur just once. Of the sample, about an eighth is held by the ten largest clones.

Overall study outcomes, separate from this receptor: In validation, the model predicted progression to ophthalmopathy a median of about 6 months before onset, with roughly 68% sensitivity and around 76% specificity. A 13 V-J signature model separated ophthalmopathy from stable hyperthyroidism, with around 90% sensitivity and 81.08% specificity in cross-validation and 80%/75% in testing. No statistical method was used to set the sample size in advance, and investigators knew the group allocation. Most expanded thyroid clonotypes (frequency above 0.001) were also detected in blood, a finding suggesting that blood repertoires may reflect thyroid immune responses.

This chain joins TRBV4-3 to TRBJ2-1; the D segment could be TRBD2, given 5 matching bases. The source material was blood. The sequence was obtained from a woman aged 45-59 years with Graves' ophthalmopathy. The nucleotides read TGCGCCAGCAGCCAAGAGGGAAGAGGGTTCGATGAGCAGTTCTTC. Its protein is CASSQEGRGFDEQFF.